This is a list of T cell receptor beta chains from one sample in a study of T cells in localized non-small cell lung cancer. Sequenced by immunoSEQ multiplex PCR; TCRdb stores in-frame clones only, minus some. The sample lists 100,000 to 150,000 clones; roughly 90% were seen once. This specimen consisted of peripheral blood, obtained before any cancer treatment. These receptors came from a female donor aged 60 or older with stage I lung adenocarcinoma. Both conserved end residues are part of each CDR3. D genes are given only for firm matches. Clone size appears in some rows only: once, few, many, or a class for an expanded clone.

>once|13|NA|TRBJ2-1|TRBV2
CASSIGPYNEQFF
TGTGCCAGCAGTATAGGACCCTACAATGAGCAGTTCTTC
>NA|15|TRBD2|TRBJ2-1|TRBV7-3
CASSLASGNYNEQFF
TGTGCCAGCAGCTTAGCTAGCGGGAACTACAATGAGCAGTTCTTC
>NA|13|TRBD1|TRBJ2-5|TRBV7-9
CASSARDRETQYF
TGTGCCAGCAGCGCCCGGGACAGGGAGACCCAGTACTTC
>NA|16|NA|TRBJ2-3|TRBV5-1
CASSYLGGLSTDTQYF
TGCGCCAGCAGCTACCTCGGGGGGCTGAGCACAGATACGCAGTATTTT
>NA|16|NA|TRBJ2-2|TRBV9
CASSVSGSRHTGELFF
TGTGCCAGCAGCGTATCGGGAAGTCGTCACACCGGGGAGCTGTTTTTT
>once|15|TRBD2|TRBJ2-3|TRBV6-1
CASSGRGSVKDTQYF
TGTGCCAGCAGTGGGCGCGGGAGTGTGAAAGATACGCAGTATTTT
>NA|14|NA|TRBJ2-1|TRBV6-5
CASSYGRGRNEQFF
TGTGCCAGCAGTTACGGCAGAGGTCGGAATGAGCAGTTCTTC
>NA|14|TRBD1|TRBJ2-7|TRBV15
CATSRGQGVYEQYF
TGTGCCACCAGCAGGGGCCAGGGGGTCTACGAGCAGTACTTC
>NA|15|NA|TRBJ1-1|TRBV5-1
CASSLEGHPNTEAFF
TGCGCCAGCAGCTTGGAAGGACACCCGAACACTGAAGCTTTCTTT
>NA|17|NA|TRBJ2-1|TRBV14
CASSPYVGALSYNEQFF
TGTGCCAGCAGCCCTTACGTCGGAGCACTCTCCTACAATGAGCAGTTCTTC
>NA|17|TRBD1|TRBJ2-3|TRBV29-1
CSVAGTGASGRADTQYF
TGCAGCGTCGCCGGGACAGGGGCCAGCGGGAGAGCAGATACGCAGTATTTT